This T cell receptor (beta chain) was sequenced in a study of regulatory T cells in long-lasting Graves disease. Study-wide findings and caveats: Persistent disease favored TRBV28, TRBJ1-2 and TRBJ2-5.

The CDR3 sequence is 13 residues long. CDR1 is DFQATT and CDR2 is SNEGSKA in the germline V gene (reference sequence). V was cut by 2 bases and J by 2 bases, with 6 bases left in between. In its sample, this clonotype was seen many times. Its matching antigen is unknown. Specified time point: persistent/refractory GD, antithyroid drugs over 5 years with positive TRAb. From PBMCs, RNA was extracted and then used to make the TCR library. The collection involved drawing 8 to 9 milliliters of peripheral blood into EDTA tubes. Building the TCR beta libraries relied on iRepertoire HTBI primers, and CDR3 regions underwent Arm-PCR. TCRdb ran MiXCR on the multiplex PCR reads and lists one entry per CDR3 protein. The sample lists under 500,000 distinct CDR3 sequences; roughly 20% were seen once.

This TCR was sampled from a female donor with Graves disease. V gene TRBV20-1 combines with J gene TRBJ2-2; no reliable D call. Sequencing used peripheral blood mononuclear cells (PBMCs), obtained when the disease was refractory, from a patient treated with antithyroid drugs. DNA of the CDR3: TGCAGTGCTAGACAGGTCAACACCGGGGAGCTGTTTTTT. It codes for CSARQVNTGELFF.